This entry lists 13 T cell receptor beta chains sequenced from one sample in a study of OX40 agonist ivuxolimab in advanced cancers. Method: immunoSEQ multiplex PCR; TCRdb's copy keeps in-frame clones and lacks some. The repertoire has around 56,000 clones, approximately 89% of them found once; the top ten carry around 1%. Material: CD4+ or CD8+ T cells sorted from blood, obtained in a trial of the OX40 agonist ivuxolimab. These TCRs come from an adult with an advanced solid tumor such as melanoma, head and neck, liver or kidney cancer.

The V call is TRBV19, the J call TRBJ1-4; TRBD1 agrees at 8 bases. The length of the CDR3 is 13 residues. V was pared by 9 bases and J by 7 bases, with 7 bases of the junction left unmatched. Germline assignment: CDR1 LNHDA and CDR2 SQIVND (reference sequence). The CDR3 coding sequence is TGTGCCAGCTCCGGGACAGGTAGTGAAAAACTGTTTTTT. Residues: CASSGTGSEKLFF.

This clone showed up just a few times. V and J are TRBV5-1 and TRBJ2-1; 9 positions agree with TRBD1. Germline trimming cut 0 bases from V and 10 bases from J; bases unmatched to any gene: 11. There are 16 residues in the CDR3. CDR1 and CDR2 from the germline V gene are SGHRS and YFSETQ. This CDR3 is CASSLGGQGQLAEQFF. DNA of the CDR3: TGCGCCAGCAGCTTGGGTGGACAGGGGCAATTGGCCGAGCAGTTCTTC.

This sequence joins TRBV2 and TRBJ2-7, with D tentatively TRBD1 (6 bases). CDR1 and CDR2 from the germline V gene are SNHLY and FYNNEI. Trimming pared 3 bases from V and 5 bases from J, leaving 14 bases between. CDR3 length: 14 amino acids. The CDR3 DNA is TGTGCCAGCAGTGACCGCTTAAACAGGGACGAGCAGTACTTC. This codes for CASSDRLNRDEQYF.

This clone was observed a few times. V usage is TRBV28 and J usage is TRBJ1-2, with 7 bases matching TRBD1. This CDR3 has 13 amino acids. The V segment lost 6 bases and the J segment 4 bases; nucleotides outside the gene matches: 5. Per germline, CDR1 MDHEN and CDR2 SYDVKM. The CDR3 reads CASRGDRSYGYTF. The DNA of the CDR3 is TGTGCCAGCAGAGGGGACAGAAGCTATGGCTACACCTTC.

Only one count was recorded for this clone. V is TRBV19 and J is TRBJ1-4, with D possibly being TRBD1 (6 bases). With 5 bases removed from V and 7 bases from J, the gap between germline ends came to 17 bases. Germline assignment: CDR1 LNHDA and CDR2 SQIVND (reference sequence). The CDR3 extends over 15 amino acids. The CDR3 DNA is TGTGCCAGTAGTCCGAACAGGGCTCGAGGTGAAAAACTGTTTTTT. It codes for CASSPNRARGEKLFF.

The chain uses TRBV19 and TRBJ1-5; D is unclear. Trimming left V 5 bases short and J 6 bases short, with 20 bases between. The germline gives CDR1 LNHDA, CDR2 SQIVND (reference sequence). The CDR3 is made up of 16 amino acids. For the CDR3, the DNA is TGTGCCAGTAGTGAAACCGGGCCCCACGCAGGTCAGCCCCAGCATTTT. This translates into CASSETGPHAGQPQHF.

A single count supports this clone. This sequence joins TRBV25-1 and TRBJ1-1; D might be TRBD1 (6 bases). V was clipped by 3 bases and J by 5 bases, with 16 bases between them. Germline CDR1 reads MGHDK; CDR2 reads SYGVNS. The CDR3 has 15 amino acids. Here the CDR3 DNA reads TGTGCCAGCAGTGATTTGGGGGGGCTGAGGACTGAAGCTTTCTTT. The encoded protein is CASSDLGGLRTEAFF.

The DNA for the CDR3 is TGTGCCAGCAGTTTATCCCCACTCCAGCGGGGTCGTAATGAGCAGTTCTTC. It translates to CASSLSPLQRGRNEQFF. The rearrangement joins TRBV27 to TRBJ2-1; 7 bases align to TRBD2. The ends lost 0 bases at V and 7 bases at J; junction bases unmatched: 12. The germline CDR1 and CDR2 sequences are MNHEY and SMNVEV (reference sequence). This CDR3 region has 17 residues.

This clone was picked up one time. V gene TRBV5-1 combines with J gene TRBJ2-1; 10 positions match TRBD2. The ends lost 0 bases at V and 3 bases at J; junction bases unmatched: 3. Germline V CDR1 and CDR2: SGHRS, YFSETQ. The CDR3 extends over 16 amino acids. The CDR3 spells CASSLEASGGYNEQFF. The CDR3 DNA reads as TGCGCCAGCAGCTTGGAGGCTAGCGGGGGCTACAATGAGCAGTTCTTC.

This rearrangement joins TRBV6-6 to TRBJ2-5; unclear D gene. V was pared by 0 bases and J by 2 bases, with 7 bases between. The germline V gene encodes CDR1 MNHNY and CDR2 SVGAGI (reference sequence). The CDR3 is 14 amino acids. This chain's CDR3 is CASSYSGRQETQYF. CDR3 coding DNA: TGTGCCAGCAGTTACTCGGGCAGACAAGAGACCCAGTACTTC.

This chain joins TRBV29-1 and TRBJ1-3; unclear D gene. V lost 7 bases and J lost 0, with 10 bases in between. The CDR3 consists of 13 residues. The germline V gene has CDR1 SQVTM and CDR2 ANQGSEA. The CDR3 loop reads CSARMSSGNTIYF. The CDR3 region has the DNA TGCAGCGCACGGATGAGCTCTGGAAACACCATATATTTT. Combining the CDR3 with reference TRBV29-1 and TRBJ1-3 gives the whole variable domain SAVISQKPSRDICQRGTSLTIQCQVDSQVTMMFWYRQQPGQSLTLIATANQGSEATYESGFVIDKFPISRPNLTFSTLTVSNMSPEDSSIYLCSARMSSGNTIYFGEGSWLTVV.

The chain has TRBV19 and TRBJ2-2, with TRBD2 matching 7 bases. This CDR3 region has 16 residues. Germline V CDR1 and CDR2: LNHDA, SQIVND (reference sequence). The trim removed 7 bases at V and 1 base at J, leaving 9 bases unmatched. CDR3 protein: CASNPSGLWNTGELFF. CDR3 in DNA: TGTGCCAGTAACCCCTCGGGACTATGGAACACCGGGGAGCTGTTTTTT.

This clone was seen more than once but under ten times. CDR3 loop: CASSPQQGALPYNEQFF. The CDR3 nucleotides read TGTGCCAGCAGCCCACAGCAGGGAGCGTTACCCTACAATGAGCAGTTCTTC. The J gene is TRBJ2-1, the V gene TRBV9; D could derive from TRBD1 or TRBD2 (5 bases each). Germline-derived CDR1 and CDR2 are SGDLS and YYNGEE. V lost 4 bases, J lost 2 bases, and 19 bases lay in between. The CDR3 consists of 17 residues.